This T cell receptor (beta chain) was retrieved from a study of T cell responses to AZD1222 COVID-19 vaccine. Study findings and constraints: Reportedly, close to half of spike-specific TCRs are directed against unmutated variant regions. No repertoire was sampled before or during the peak T cell response, only after it. White British ancestry dominated among donors, who included more females, and clonal diversity was possibly underestimated. Increases in Spike-specific TCR breadth and depth were seen after two AZD1222 doses.

A note on this clone: Antigen: not known.

CDR3 size: 16 residues. V was cut by 1 base and J by 4 bases, with 11 bases left in between. From germline, CDR1 is LGHDT and CDR2 YNNKEL (reference sequence). Using immunoSEQ multiplex PCR, the repertoire was profiled, and TCRdb retains in-frame clones only, with some absent. The sample lists some 91,000 clones, approximately 90% occurring once. This clonotype was obtained from an adult in good health. Source: peripheral blood, taken on day 0 of AZD1222 vaccination. The chain couples TRBV3-1 (or the pseudogene TRBV3-2) to TRBJ2-6, with a weak D call TRBD1 (5 bases). The CDR3 loop reads CASSQGNRPGANVLTF. In DNA form, the CDR3 reads TGTGCCAGCAGCCAAGGGAACAGGCCCGGGGCCAACGTCCTGACTTTC.